Below, 20 T cell receptor beta chains from the same sample are listed, as sequenced in a study of Ad26.COV2.S vaccination and SARS-CoV-2 variants. Treatment noted: roughly 20 received Ad26.COV2.S at low or high dose, single or two shots; about five received placebo; per-sample allocation not given. Each sample was drawn 63 days after the first injection (of vaccine or placebo). Here immunoSEQ multiplex PCR was the method, and the copy in TCRdb shows in-frame clones only, minus some. The sample lists roughly 700,000 clones, 70% to 90% occurring once. The sequenced sample was peripheral blood, obtained in a trial of Ad26.COV2.S vaccine versus placebo. The receptor set was obtained from a person aged 18-65 years who received the Ad26.COV2.S COVID-19 vaccine or a placebo.

V gene TRBV27 combines with J gene TRBJ2-1, with D possibly matching TRBD1 (5 bases). Germline V CDR1 and CDR2: MNHEY, SMNVEV (reference sequence). The CDR3 contains 11 residues. Trimming shortened V by 6 bases and J by 9 bases, and 9 bases separated the two germline ends. The CDR3 sequence: CASRGRGEQFF. In DNA form, the CDR3 reads TGTGCCAGCAGGGGGCGCGGTGAGCAGTTCTTC.

The J gene is TRBJ1-2, the V gene TRBV3-1 (or the pseudogene TRBV3-2), with D perhaps TRBD1 (5 bases). Trimming left V 0 bases short and J 5 bases short, with 13 bases between. The germline CDR1 and CDR2 sequences are LGHDT and YNNKEL (reference sequence). The length of the CDR3 is 15 residues. The CDR3 region is CASSQDSGGGYGYTF. The CDR3, as DNA: TGTGCCAGCAGCCAAGATTCCGGGGGTGGGTATGGCTACACCTTC.

The rearrangement links TRBV12-3 or TRBV12-4 to TRBJ1-4; D gene unclear. Trimming stripped 3 bases from V and 8 bases from J, with 10 bases between. This CDR3 contains 13 residues. CDR3 loop: CASSLREREKLFF. CDR3 nucleotides: TGTGCCAGCAGTTTGCGGGAAAGGGAAAAACTGTTTTTT.

The rearrangement links TRBV7-9 to TRBJ2-5, with 7 positions matching TRBD2. Per germline, CDR1 SEHNR and CDR2 FQNEAQ (reference sequence). The CDR3 totals 15 residues. The junction had 8 bases not matched to a gene; V was cut back by 5 bases and J by 2 bases. The CDR3 bases are TGTGCCAGCAGCGGGTCTGGGGGAGGGCAAGAGACCCAGTACTTC. It encodes CASSGSGGGQETQYF.

This chain links TRBV7-6 with TRBJ1-3, with D maybe TRBD1 (5 bases). The V end lost 5 bases, the J end lost 4 bases, and 18 bases lay between the germline ends. Germline CDR1 and CDR2: SGHVS and FNYEAQ. The CDR3 spans 16 residues. The CDR3 nucleotides read TGTGCCAGCAGCCAGGGTGAGGTAGCTCTGGGAAACACCATATATTTT. The encoded protein is CASSQGEVALGNTIYF.

V usage is TRBV5-1 and J usage is TRBJ2-1; 14 bases align to TRBD2. Germline lookup yields CDR1 SGHRS and CDR2 YFSETQ. This CDR3 has 18 residues. The V and J ends lost 8 bases and 6 bases, in that order; junction bases with no gene match: 16. The CDR3 here is CASYGTSGSWGPGNEQFF. The DNA for the CDR3 is TGCGCCAGTTACGGGACTAGCGGGAGTTGGGGGCCCGGCAATGAGCAGTTCTTC.

The V gene is TRBV20-1, the J gene TRBJ1-5; D gene unclear. The V end lost 3 bases, the J end lost 2 bases, and 8 bases lay between the germline ends. This CDR3 has 13 amino acids. Germline V gene data show CDR1 as DFQATT and CDR2 as SNEGSKA (reference sequence). The CDR3 nucleotides are TGCAGTGCTAGTAGGGTCGGCAATCAGCCCCAGCATTTT. The encoded protein is CSASRVGNQPQHF.

This clone was observed once. The V call is TRBV5-6, the J call TRBJ2-2; tentatively, D is TRBD1 (5 bases). V lost 3 bases to trimming and J lost 0 bases, with 12 bases between them. Germline V CDR1 and CDR2: SGHDT, YYEEEE. The CDR3 has 16 residues. As DNA, the CDR3 is TGTGCCAGCAGCTCAAAGACAGCCGCGAACACCGGGGAGCTGTTTTTT. Translating it yields CASSSKTAANTGELFF.

This sequence joins TRBV7-6 and TRBJ2-1, with D possibly TRBD1 on 5 matching bases. Per the germline V gene, CDR1 is SGHVS and CDR2 is FNYEAQ. V lost 0 bases to trimming and J lost 4 bases, with 13 bases between them. The length of the CDR3 is 16 residues. CDR3 bases: TGTGCCAGCAGCTTAGCGGGGCTCGGTCGGTACAATGAGCAGTTCTTC. Its translation is CASSLAGLGRYNEQFF. The entire variable domain, with the rest obtained from reference TRBV7-6 and TRBJ2-1, is as follows: GAGVSQSPRYKVTKRGQDVALRCDPISGHVSLYWYRQALGQGPEFLTYFNYEAQQDKSGLPNDRFSAERPEGSISTLTIQRTEQRDSAMYRCASSLAGLGRYNEQFFGPGTRLTVL.

About this clone: At the DNA level, this CDR3 is encoded by other sequences in the same sample as well. This chain joins TRBV19 and TRBJ2-2; tentative D call: TRBD2 (5 bases). Germline-derived CDR1 and CDR2 are LNHDA and SQIVND (reference sequence). V was shortened by 4 bases and J by 4 bases, with 10 bases between the two germline ends. The length of the CDR3 is 14 residues. The CDR3 loop reads CASSRLAGTGELFF. CDR3 nucleotides: TGTGCCAGTAGTAGGCTAGCAGGCACCGGGGAGCTGTTTTTT.

The chain is built from TRBV30 and TRBJ2-4, with TRBD2 matching 10 bases. CDR1 and CDR2 (germline): GTSNPN, SVGIG (reference sequence). V lost 2 bases and J lost 8; bases outside the gene matches: 12. The length of the CDR3 is 16 residues. Here the CDR3 reads CAWSQSGRAVRYIQYF. The DNA for the CDR3 is TGTGCCTGGAGTCAAAGCGGGAGGGCCGTCCGGTACATTCAGTACTTC.

The J gene is TRBJ2-1, the V gene TRBV7-9, with 9 bases matching TRBD2. Germline CDR1 reads SEHNR; CDR2 reads FQNEAQ (reference sequence). V trimming: 4 bases; J trimming: 4 bases; junction bases outside the gene matches: 8. There are 16 residues in the CDR3. The CDR3 DNA reads as TGTGCCAGCAGCTCAGAGCGGGGGGCCGGATACAATGAGCAGTTCTTC. This sequence encodes CASSSERGAGYNEQFF.

On this clone: Other DNA sequences in the same sample also yield this CDR3. The genes are TRBV10-3 and TRBJ2-7; D possibly corresponds to TRBD1 (6 bases). Germline CDR1 ENHRY, CDR2 SYGVKD. CDR3 size: 14 residues. The germline V and J ends were trimmed by 4 bases and 0 bases, with 10 bases remaining between them. CDR3 DNA: TGTGCCATCAGTGGTACAGGGAGCTCCTACGAGCAGTACTTC. This encodes CAISGTGSSYEQYF.

The CDR3 is CASSQQGAGTDTQYF. The CDR3 DNA is TGTGCCAGCTCACAACAGGGGGCTGGCACAGATACGCAGTATTTT. V and J are TRBV18 and TRBJ2-3; 9 nucleotides line up with TRBD1. Germline values: CDR1 KGHSH, CDR2 LQKENI. V shed 4 bases, J shed 1 base, and the junction held 3 bases outside the gene matches. The CDR3 loop spans 15 amino acids.

This clone has just one count. This chain uses TRBV7-9 with TRBJ2-7, with D tentatively TRBD1 (5 bases). Between the trimmed V and J ends, which lost 1 base and 7 bases, there was a span of 8 bases. This CDR3 region has 12 residues. The V gene's germline CDR1 is SEHNR and CDR2 FQNEAQ (reference sequence). CDR3 protein: CASSLVGVEQYF. CDR3 in DNA: TGTGCCAGCAGCTTAGTAGGGGTAGAGCAGTACTTC.

V is TRBV19 and J is TRBJ2-4; D perhaps matches TRBD1 (7 bases). The CDR3 is made up of 15 amino acids. Germline values: CDR1 LNHDA, CDR2 SQIVND (reference sequence). V gave up 1 base and J gave up 6 bases, with 13 bases separating them. CDR3 nucleotide sequence: TGTGCCAGTAGTATAGTCGCAGGGGGGTTAAACATTCAGTACTTC. Amino acid sequence: CASSIVAGGLNIQYF.

The genes are TRBV19 and TRBJ2-4, with D tentatively TRBD1 (6 bases). The germline V and J ends were trimmed by 3 bases and 8 bases, with 14 bases remaining between them. The CDR3 has 14 amino acids. From germline, CDR1 is LNHDA and CDR2 SQIVND (reference sequence). CDR3 in DNA: TGTGCCAGTAGTATTTCGCAGGGGAATGACATTCAGTACTTC. It is translated as CASSISQGNDIQYF.

The chain couples TRBV25-1 to TRBJ1-2; TRBD1 aligns across 9 bases. J lost 1 base, V lost 6 bases, and 3 bases had no gene match. The CDR3 has 14 residues. From germline, CDR1 is MGHDK and CDR2 SYGVNS. Written as DNA, the CDR3 is TGTGCCAGCAGGGAGACAGGGGGTAACTATGGCTACACCTTC. This translates into CASRETGGNYGYTF.

The V gene is TRBV20-1, the J gene TRBJ2-1; 7 bases match TRBD2. Germline V gene sequence: CDR1 DFQATT, CDR2 SNEGSKA (reference sequence). Germline trimming cut 4 bases from V and 8 bases from J; bases unmatched to any gene: 17. This CDR3 contains 16 residues. The CDR3: CSAIEGLGRERDEQFF. The DNA for the CDR3 is TGCAGTGCTATTGAGGGTCTGGGGCGGGAGAGAGATGAGCAGTTCTTC.

A single count supports this clone. The chain has TRBV9 and TRBJ2-3, with 10 nucleotides matching TRBD2. Germline V gives CDR1 SGDLS, CDR2 YYNGEE. The CDR3 spans 16 residues. The ends lost 3 bases at V and 0 bases at J; junction bases unmatched: 4. CDR3 sequence: CASSAQRGGSTDTQYF. The CDR3 DNA follows: TGTGCCAGCAGCGCCCAGCGGGGGGGGAGCACAGATACGCAGTATTTT.